This T cell receptor (beta chain) was observed in a study of regulatory T cells in long-lasting Graves disease. Overall study findings and caveats: Segments TRBV28, TRBJ1-2 and TRBJ2-5 showed preferential usage in persistent disease.

To make TCR beta libraries, researchers used iRepertoire HTBI primers and Arm-PCR of CDR3 regions. TCRdb reprocessed the multiplex PCR reads with MiXCR, giving one entry per CDR3 protein. The profile shows 400,000 to 600,000 distinct CDR3 sequences, 20% to 25% of them singletons. The sample's time point: persistent/refractory GD, antithyroid drugs over 5 years with positive TRAb. PBMC RNA served as the TCR library source. As concerns this clonotype: What it recognizes is unknown.

Trimming took 6 bases from V and 0 from J; bases not matched to a gene: 7. The CDR3 consists of 16 residues. V is TRBV12-3 or TRBV12-4 and J is TRBJ2-1, with 8 bases aligning to TRBD1. The receptor was derived from a female donor with Graves disease. The input for sequencing was peripheral blood mononuclear cells (PBMCs), taken when the disease was refractory, from a patient treated with antithyroid drugs. The DNA for the CDR3 is TGTGCCAGCAGGAGTCCACAGGGGGTCTCCTACAATGAGCAGTTCTTC. Its translation is CASRSPQGVSYNEQFF.